These 4 T cell receptor beta chains were sequenced from one sample in a study of human T cells and chemical hapten exposure. Time point denoted: patch test 2, 6 weeks after DPC sensitization. Stated treatment: therapeutic diphenylcyclopropenone sensitization with weekly scalp DPC. TCRdb recomputed calls from the RACE reads with MiXCR, one row per CDR3 protein. Here the sample spans 100,000 or so distinct CDR3 sequences, about 9.3% being singletons. Sequencing used whole blood, obtained in connection with sensitization to the hapten diphenylcyclopropenone (DPC). These receptors were obtained from a woman aged 40 to 50 with alopecia areata. Some clones in this sample may be carry-over from other donors' samples.

The genes are TRBV6-2 or TRBV6-3 and TRBJ1-1, with D hard to call. CDR1 MNHEY and CDR2 SVGEGT come from the germline V gene. Trimming removed 8 bases from V and 4 bases from J, with 11 bases in between. The CDR3 loop spans 12 amino acids. Written as DNA, the CDR3 is TGTGCCAGCCTTGACGTGGGCACTGAAGCTTTCTTT. Its protein product is CASLDVGTEAFF.

This clonotype was counted between two and nine times. V is TRBV4-2 and J is TRBJ2-4; D ambiguous. The ends were cut back, 1 base at V and 0 bases at J, with 7 bases in the middle. Per the germline V gene, CDR1 is LGHNA and CDR2 is YNFKEQ. The CDR3 spans 15 residues. Written as DNA, the CDR3 is TGTGCCAGCAGCCAAGGTCCTCTAGCCAAAAACATTCAGTACTTC. This encodes CASSQGPLAKNIQYF.

This clonotype was observed at least ten times. The J gene is TRBJ2-1, the V gene TRBV20-1; 10 bases match TRBD2. V trimming: 5 bases; J trimming: 0 bases; junction bases outside the gene matches: 7. The CDR3 is 16 amino acids. The germline V gene has CDR1 DFQATT and CDR2 SNEGSKA (reference sequence). The CDR3: CSARQGLASSYNEQFF. CDR3 coding DNA: TGCAGTGCTCGCCAGGGACTAGCGAGCTCCTACAATGAGCAGTTCTTC.

This clonotype was recorded many times. The V call is TRBV20-1, the J call TRBJ2-7; possibly TRBD1 for D (7 bases). CDR1 and CDR2 from the germline V gene are DFQATT and SNEGSKA (reference sequence). V was trimmed by 2 bases and J by 12 bases, leaving 23 bases between them. This CDR3 is 14 amino acids long. DNA of the CDR3: TGCAGTGCTAGAAACGCGGGACAGCCCCTCAGTGTGTACTTC. It yields the protein CSARNAGQPLSVYF.